One TCR beta chain is described in this entry. Its cognate antigen is unknown. In the PCR, 60 Vbeta and 13 Jbeta primers were used. Sequencing was performed with immunoSEQ multiplex PCR; in TCRdb, only in-frame clones are kept and a portion is missing. The listing contains 150,000 to 200,000 clones. The data were taken from a study of cytomegalovirus exposure and HLA in healthy donors. Findings and caveats of the study: Researchers catalogued 164 TCR beta chains as cytomegalovirus-associated. Most TCR beta V segments were productive about 90% or about 30% of the time in an earlier analysis.

Trimming shortened V by 1 base and J by 4 bases, and 11 bases separated the two germline ends. This CDR3 has 15 residues. Germline-derived CDR1 and CDR2 are GTSNPN and SVGIG (reference sequence). J is TRBJ1-6 and V is TRBV30, with TRBD1 as a possible D gene (5 bases). Sequenced: PBMCs. This TCR came from a man aged 25-40 years in good health and CMV-seronegative. The CDR3, as DNA: TGTGCCTGGAGTGGAGGGGAGGGTTATAATTCACCCCTCCACTTT. It is translated as CAWSGGEGYNSPLHF.